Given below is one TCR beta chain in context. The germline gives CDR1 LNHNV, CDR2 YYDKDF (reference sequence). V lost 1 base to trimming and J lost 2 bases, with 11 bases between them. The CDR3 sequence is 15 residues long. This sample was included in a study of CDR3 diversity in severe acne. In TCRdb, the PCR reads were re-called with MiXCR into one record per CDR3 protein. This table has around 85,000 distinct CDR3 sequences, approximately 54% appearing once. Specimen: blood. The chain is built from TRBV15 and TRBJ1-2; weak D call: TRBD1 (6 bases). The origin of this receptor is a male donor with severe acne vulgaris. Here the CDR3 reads CATSRGQTGNYGYTF. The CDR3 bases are TGTGCCACCAGCAGAGGCCAAACAGGGAACTATGGCTACACCTTC.